Shown below are 20 T cell receptor beta chains from a single sample sequenced in a study of shared clonotypes between healthy human individuals. Method: immunoSEQ multiplex PCR; TCRdb's copy keeps in-frame clones and lacks some. Of about 2 million clones listed, 85% to 95% are singletons. Sequencing was performed on naive CD4+ T cells sorted from blood. Stated subset: CD45RA+ positively selected. The receptors shown here come from a man aged 18-30 years in good health.

The count of this clone is one. V is TRBV7-2 and J is TRBJ1-1; possibly TRBD1 for D (6 bases). The CDR3 sequence is 14 residues long. Per the germline V gene, CDR1 is SGHTA and CDR2 is FQGNSA. The germline V and J ends were trimmed by 1 base and 6 bases, with 12 bases remaining between them. CDR3 sequence: CASSLEGGSAEAFF. The CDR3 nucleotides read TGTGCCAGCAGCTTAGAAGGGGGAAGCGCTGAAGCTTTCTTT. Complete variable domain (other parts from reference TRBV7-2 and TRBJ1-1): GAGVSQSPSNKVTEKGKDVELRCDPISGHTALYWYRQSLGQGLEFLIYFQGNSAPDKSGLPSDRFSAERTGGSVSTLTIQRTQQEDSAVYLCASSLEGGSAEAFFGQGTRLTVV.

The rearrangement links TRBV6-6 to TRBJ1-2; 7 positions match TRBD1. The CDR3 has 14 residues. CDR1 and CDR2 (germline): MNHNY, SVGAGI (reference sequence). The V gene end was trimmed by 6 bases and the J gene end by 4 bases; junction bases not matched to a gene: 8. The DNA for the CDR3 is TGTGCCAGCAGCCGACAGGGTTTGAGCTATGGCTACACCTTC. Translation gives CASSRQGLSYGYTF.

The V gene is TRBV5-1, the J gene TRBJ2-2; D is possibly TRBD2 (5 bases). The V end lost 4 bases, the J end lost 3 bases, and 13 bases lay between the germline ends. The CDR3 sequence is 15 residues long. From germline, CDR1 is SGHRS and CDR2 YFSETQ. The CDR3 spells CASSGSGLYTGELFF. The CDR3, as DNA: TGCGCCAGCAGCGGGAGCGGCCTTTACACCGGGGAGCTGTTTTTT. Drawing the rest from reference TRBV5-1 and TRBJ2-2, the complete variable domain is KAGVTQTPRYLIKTRGQQVTLSCSPISGHRSVSWYQQTPGQGLQFLFEYFSETQRNKGNFPGRFSGRQFSNSRSEMNVSTLELGDSALYLCASSGSGLYTGELFFGEGSRLTVL.

On this clone: Distinct nucleotide sequences in the sample also encode this CDR3. The J gene is TRBJ1-1, the V gene TRBV5-1, with 8 bases lining up with TRBD1. Per germline, CDR1 SGHRS and CDR2 YFSETQ. V dropped 5 bases and J dropped 0; count of bases not matched to a gene: 3. The CDR3 has 14 amino acids. In DNA form, the CDR3 reads TGCGCCAGCAGTCCGGACAGGGTGAACACTGAAGCTTTCTTT. Translation: CASSPDRVNTEAFF. The variable domain in full, completed from reference TRBV5-1 and TRBJ1-1, reads KAGVTQTPRYLIKTRGQQVTLSCSPISGHRSVSWYQQTPGQGLQFLFEYFSETQRNKGNFPGRFSGRQFSNSRSEMNVSTLELGDSALYLCASSPDRVNTEAFFGQGTRLTVV.

The chain combines TRBV28 with TRBJ2-7; D is ambiguous. There are 12 residues in the CDR3. V lost 6 bases to trimming and J lost 7 bases, with 13 bases between them. Per the germline V gene, CDR1 is MDHEN and CDR2 is SYDVKM. The CDR3 DNA reads as TGTGCCAGCAGAGGAAACGAGCTGGAGCAGTACTTC. Encoded protein: CASRGNELEQYF.

The chain combines TRBV7-7 with TRBJ2-7; perhaps TRBD2 as D (6 bases). CDR1 is SSHAT and CDR2 is FNYEAQ in the germline V gene (reference sequence). The CDR3 spans 14 residues. CDR3 nucleotides: TGTGCTAGTGAGGGGACTCCTCGGTTTGGGGAGCAGTACTTC. Translating it yields CASEGTPRFGEQYF.

The chain joins TRBV13 to TRBJ2-1, with D uncertain. V shed 0 bases and J shed 9 bases, with 18 bases lying between them. Germline V CDR1 and CDR2: PRHDT, FYEKMQ (reference sequence). The CDR3 has 16 amino acids. As DNA, the CDR3 is TGTGCCAGCAGCTTAGGCCTGGTCTCTACGATAGGTGAGCAGTTCTTC. Translation gives CASSLGLVSTIGEQFF.

This sequence joins TRBV11-3 and TRBJ2-3, with D perhaps matching TRBD2 (7 bases). The CDR3 runs 18 residues. V was pared by 0 bases and J by 7 bases, with 23 bases between. The V gene's germline CDR1 is SGHNT and CDR2 YENEEA. CDR3 sequence reads: CASSLESGRGGGAYTQYF. The DNA for the CDR3 is TGTGCCAGCAGCTTAGAATCGGGACGAGGCGGGGGCGCGTATACGCAGTATTTT.

The chain uses TRBV29-1 and TRBJ2-5; 11 nucleotides agree with TRBD2. The CDR3 sequence is 15 residues long. J lost 4 bases, V lost 4 bases, and 8 bases had no gene match. Germline CDR1 is SQVTM and CDR2 is ANQGSEA. CDR3 nucleotides: TGCAGCGTTGCCACGGGACTAGCGGAGGCAGAGACCCAGTACTTC. It codes for CSVATGLAEAETQYF.

The chain combines TRBV6-1 with TRBJ2-7, with a tentative D call TRBD2 (5 bases). This CDR3 spans 14 amino acids. In germline, CDR1 is MNHNS, CDR2 SASEGT. V lost 2 bases to trimming and J lost 6 bases, with 14 bases between them. The CDR3 loop is CASSEKVEDSEQYF. The CDR3 DNA is TGTGCCAGCAGTGAAAAAGTCGAGGACTCCGAGCAGTACTTC.

In its sample, this clone was seen once. The chain couples TRBV30 to TRBJ1-2, with 8 bases matching TRBD1. CDR1 and CDR2 from the germline V gene are GTSNPN and SVGIG (reference sequence). CDR3 length equals 12 residues. J gave up 7 bases and V 4 bases, and 5 bases lay outside the gene matches. CDR3 loop: CAWTGGIGGYTF. As DNA, the CDR3 is TGTGCCTGGACAGGGGGCATAGGTGGCTACACCTTC. Supplemented by reference TRBV30 and TRBJ1-2, the full variable domain reads SQTIHQWPATLVQPVGSPLSLECTVEGTSNPNLYWYRQAAGRGLQLLFYSVGIGQISSEVPQNLSASRPQDRQFILSSKKLLLSDSGFYLCAWTGGIGGYTFGSGTRLTVV.

About this clone: This same CDR3 is encoded by further DNA sequences in the sample. The V call is TRBV10-3, the J call TRBJ2-7; D is uncertain. The V gene lost 3 bases and the J gene lost 3 bases, with 12 bases spanning the gap. Germline-derived CDR1 and CDR2 are ENHRY and SYGVKD. This CDR3 has 14 residues. The CDR3 DNA sequence: TGTGCCATCAGTGACGGAACTACGAGCTACGAGCAGTACTTC. It is translated as CAISDGTTSYEQYF.

V gene TRBV10-2 combines with J gene TRBJ1-5, with D possibly TRBD1 on 6 matching bases. The CDR3 has 15 residues. Germline CDR1 and CDR2: WSHSY and SAAADI. The germline V and J ends were trimmed by 3 bases and 4 bases, with 13 bases remaining between them. In DNA form, the CDR3 reads TGCGCCAGCAGTGATCCCCGGGGGCGGAATCAGCCCCAGCATTTT. It specifies CASSDPRGRNQPQHF.

V usage is TRBV5-1 and J usage is TRBJ1-1; 10 nucleotides agree with TRBD1. V gave up 0 bases and J gave up 0 bases; unmatched junction bases: 5. The germline V gene has CDR1 SGHRS and CDR2 YFSETQ. The CDR3 is 17 amino acids. CDR3 sequence: CASSLGRQGAMNTEAFF. The CDR3 DNA reads TGCGCCAGCAGCTTGGGACGACAGGGGGCTATGAACACTGAAGCTTTCTTT.

The gene calls are TRBV27 and TRBJ2-7; TRBD1 is a possible D gene (5 bases). The ends were cut back, 5 bases at V and 7 bases at J, with 24 bases in the middle. The CDR3 spans 16 residues. Per the germline V gene, CDR1 is MNHEY and CDR2 is SMNVEV (reference sequence). CDR3 protein: CASSPLSKGSHREQYF. In DNA form, the CDR3 reads TGTGCCAGCAGTCCACTCTCCAAAGGGTCCCACAGGGAGCAGTACTTC.

The chain employs TRBV4-3 and TRBJ2-3, with D tentatively TRBD1 or TRBD2 (5 bases each). Germline V gene lookup returns CDR1 LGHNA and CDR2 YSLEER. V was trimmed by 4 bases and J by 2 bases, leaving 13 bases between them. The CDR3 covers 15 residues. The CDR3 nucleotides read TGCGCCAGCAGCCCGGGACGAGGGGACACAGATACGCAGTATTTT. It encodes CASSPGRGDTDTQYF.

The chain carries TRBV13 and TRBJ2-7; D may match TRBD1 or TRBD2 (5 bases each). In germline, CDR1 is PRHDT, CDR2 FYEKMQ (reference sequence). The CDR3 length is 15 residues. V lost 5 bases to trimming and J lost 6 bases, with 20 bases between them. CDR3 nucleotide sequence: TGTGCCAGCAGCCCGGGACCAGGACTCTCTAGCGAGCAGTACTTC. It codes for CASSPGPGLSSEQYF.

J is TRBJ1-2 and V is TRBV6-5, with a tentative D call TRBD1 (5 bases). Between the trimmed V and J ends, which lost 6 bases and 6 bases, there was a span of 14 bases. Germline V lookup: CDR1 MNHEY, CDR2 SVGAGI. This CDR3 has 13 amino acids. The CDR3 bases are TGTGCCAGCAGCCTAACAGGTACCGATGGCTACACCTTC. Its translation is CASSLTGTDGYTF.

V and J are TRBV27 and TRBJ2-1, with TRBD1 matching 7 bases. The trim removed 4 bases at V and 2 bases at J, leaving 20 bases unmatched. This CDR3 is 20 amino acids long. Germline V gene lookup returns CDR1 MNHEY and CDR2 SMNVEV (reference sequence). The CDR3 sequence: CASSSVAGQVLGGTYNEQFF. The CDR3, as DNA: TGTGCCAGCAGTTCCGTCGCCGGACAGGTCTTAGGGGGAACCTACAATGAGCAGTTCTTC.

With respect to this clone: Other DNA sequences within the sample encode an identical CDR3. This chain links TRBV5-1 with TRBJ2-2; TRBD2 aligns across 7 bases. The germline CDR1 and CDR2 sequences are SGHRS and YFSETQ. The CDR3 extends over 15 amino acids. V lost 1 base and J lost 2; bases outside the gene matches: 2. CDR3 amino acids: CASSLTGGNTGELFF. In DNA form, the CDR3 reads TGCGCCAGCAGCTTGACGGGAGGAAACACCGGGGAGCTGTTTTTT.